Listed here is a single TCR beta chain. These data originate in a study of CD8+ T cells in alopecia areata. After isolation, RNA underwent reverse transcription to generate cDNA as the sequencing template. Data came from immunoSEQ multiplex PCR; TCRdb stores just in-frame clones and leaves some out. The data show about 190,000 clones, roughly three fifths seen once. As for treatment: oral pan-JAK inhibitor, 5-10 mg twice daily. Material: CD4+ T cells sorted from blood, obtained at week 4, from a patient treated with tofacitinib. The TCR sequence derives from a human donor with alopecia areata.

CDR3 region: CAWGTEHPQHF. The CDR3 DNA follows: TGTGCCTGGGGTACAGAACACCCCCAGCATTTT. The gene calls are TRBV30 and TRBJ1-5; D is unclear. The ends were cut back, 5 bases at V and 10 bases at J, with 12 bases in the middle. The CDR3 runs 11 residues. Germline lookup yields CDR1 GTSNPN and CDR2 SVGIG (reference sequence).